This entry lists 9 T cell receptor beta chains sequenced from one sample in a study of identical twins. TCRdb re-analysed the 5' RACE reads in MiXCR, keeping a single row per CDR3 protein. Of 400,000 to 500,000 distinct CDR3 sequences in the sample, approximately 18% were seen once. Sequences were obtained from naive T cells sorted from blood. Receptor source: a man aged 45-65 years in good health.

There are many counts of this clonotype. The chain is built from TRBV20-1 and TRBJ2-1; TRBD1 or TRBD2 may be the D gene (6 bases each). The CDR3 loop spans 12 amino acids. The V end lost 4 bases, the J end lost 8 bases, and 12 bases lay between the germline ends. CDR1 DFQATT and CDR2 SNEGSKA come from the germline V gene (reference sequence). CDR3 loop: CSAKGGHDEQFF. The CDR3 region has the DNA TGCAGTGCTAAAGGGGGGCACGATGAGCAGTTCTTC.

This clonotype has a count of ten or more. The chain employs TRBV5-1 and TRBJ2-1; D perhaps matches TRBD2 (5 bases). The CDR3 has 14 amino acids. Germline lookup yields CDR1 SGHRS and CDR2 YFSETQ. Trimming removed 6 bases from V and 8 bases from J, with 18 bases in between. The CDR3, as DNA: TGCGCCAGCACCACCCCGGTCGGGGTCCATGAGCAGTTCTTC. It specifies CASTTPVGVHEQFF.

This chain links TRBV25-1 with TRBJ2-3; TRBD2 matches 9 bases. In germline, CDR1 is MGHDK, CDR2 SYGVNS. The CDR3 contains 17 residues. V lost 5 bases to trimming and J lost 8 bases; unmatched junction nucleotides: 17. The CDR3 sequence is CASSSPGRSGRVGTQYF. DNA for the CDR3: TGTGCCAGCAGTTCTCCAGGGCGTAGCGGGAGAGTCGGTACGCAGTATTTT.

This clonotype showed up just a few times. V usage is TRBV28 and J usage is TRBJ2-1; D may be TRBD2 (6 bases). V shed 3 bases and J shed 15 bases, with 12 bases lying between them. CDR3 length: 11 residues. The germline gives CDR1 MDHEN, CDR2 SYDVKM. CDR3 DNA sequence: TGTGCCAGCAGTTTCGCGCGGGATTGGTTCTTC. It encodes CASSFARDWFF.

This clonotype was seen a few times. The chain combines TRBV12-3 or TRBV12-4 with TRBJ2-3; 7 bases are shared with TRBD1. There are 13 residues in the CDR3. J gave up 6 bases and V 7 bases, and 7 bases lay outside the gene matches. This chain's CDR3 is CASILRGKDTQYF. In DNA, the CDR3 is TGTGCCAGCATCCTCAGGGGGAAGGATACGCAGTATTTT.

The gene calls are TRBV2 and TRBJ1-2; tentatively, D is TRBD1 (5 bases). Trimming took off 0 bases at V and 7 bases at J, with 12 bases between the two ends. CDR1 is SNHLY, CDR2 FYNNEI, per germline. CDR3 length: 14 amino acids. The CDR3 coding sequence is TGTGCCAGCAGTGAAGCAGGCCAGGGACTTGGCTACACCTTC. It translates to CASSEAGQGLGYTF.

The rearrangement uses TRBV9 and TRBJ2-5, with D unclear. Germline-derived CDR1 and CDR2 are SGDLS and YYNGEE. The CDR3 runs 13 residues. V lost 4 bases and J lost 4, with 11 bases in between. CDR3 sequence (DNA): TGTGCCAGCAGCCGGATTCTTGGAGAGACCCAGTACTTC. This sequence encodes CASSRILGETQYF.

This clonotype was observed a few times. The CDR3, as DNA: TGTGCCAGCAGGCCCGGACAGGTTAAGAGGGGGGAGCAGTACTTC. This sequence encodes CASRPGQVKRGEQYF. The chain carries TRBV25-1 and TRBJ2-7; 7 bases are a match to TRBD1. Trimming cost V 6 bases and J 7 bases; bases outside gene matches: 15. The CDR3 covers 15 residues. In germline, CDR1 is MGHDK, CDR2 SYGVNS.

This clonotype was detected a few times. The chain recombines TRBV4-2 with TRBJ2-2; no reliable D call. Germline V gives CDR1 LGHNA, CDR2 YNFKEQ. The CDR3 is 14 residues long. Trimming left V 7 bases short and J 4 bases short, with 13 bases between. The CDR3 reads CASNDAWGTGELFF. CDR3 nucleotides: TGTGCCAGCAACGACGCTTGGGGCACCGGGGAGCTGTTTTTT.